This TCR beta chain is drawn from a study of shared clonotypes between healthy human individuals (dated by TCRdb to the early 2020s). For context, the study as a whole: A couple of women and a few men aged 18 to 49 years were included in the cohort. For each donor, three plates each were used for CD4 naive and CD4 memory, two plates were used for CD8 naive, and one plate was used for CD8 memory. The study deeply sequenced blood TCR repertoires of about 5 healthy adults to estimate repertoire size and the extent of clonotype sharing between individuals. To increase sequencing depth and limit assay-specific biases, different laboratories used diverse techniques to prepare libraries and sequence TCR repertoires. Between about 0.94 and 8.9 billion PBMCs per donor were obtained by leukapheresis. What the authors observed across the whole study: Naive subsets generally had larger estimated clonotype richness than memory subsets. The small number of donors limited the genetic and exposure-history diversity represented. Pairwise subsampling led to the expectation that sequencing depth would affect the degree of clonotype sharing among donors. Rarefaction of sorted-subset datasets indicated incomplete sequencing despite the large sequencing depth. Compared with non-shared clonotypes, the clonotypes found in all four sorted-subset donors had higher generation probabilities. Sampling was restricted to blood, and TCR repertoires in tissue are likely to differ from TCR repertoires in blood. Sharing across several donors was observed for about 5% of naive CD4, over 3% of naive CD8, 2% to 2.5% of memory CD4, and about 0.4% of memory CD8 clonotypes.

CD8 naive samples were obtained by positive selection for CCR7 among CD45RO-negative cells, yielding a CD45RA+CCR7+ population from which TemRA cells were excluded. The donors were healthy, HIV-negative adults who had no recently reported acute infections or vaccinations. Every donor was a Caucasian adult living in Nashville, Tennessee, USA. Blood was collected by leukapheresis, and PBMCs were isolated by Ficoll-Histopaque density gradient centrifugation and then cryopreserved in liquid nitrogen vapor phase. Analytical flow cytometry was used to check the purity and quantity of every magnetically sorted T cell population. Each sorted fraction had its genomic DNA isolated and then quantified by UV absorbance on a Nanodrop 2000c. As to this clone: Its antigen remains undetermined. Base qualities are not recorded, but no much larger clone differs from it by a single base.

Using the deep immunoSEQ assay, multiplex PCR amplified TCR CDR3 regions from genomic DNA. Extracted genomic DNA from each cell subset was distributed evenly across all wells of several immunoSEQ 96-well plates, and each plate was treated as a replicate. For sorted subsets, 150 to 250 ng of genomic DNA, equivalent to 25,000 to 30,000 T cell genomes, went into each replicate PCR. Purified libraries were quantified with a Qubit 3.0 fluorometer, sized on a Bioanalyzer 2100, and re-quantified with the KAPA Library Quantification kit. Each immunoSEQ 96-well plate was sequenced on its own single-read 150-cycle Illumina NextSeq 550 flow cell. Per the authors' processing: Because the immunoSEQ output held only junctional sequences and lacked quality scores, the filtering could not match the filtering applied to full-length reads. To assign V/J genes and CDR3, sequences were annotated using PyIR, a Python wrapper for IgBLAST v1.9, with IMGT germline references. Reads were removed for weak V/J assignments (E-value above 1e-6), missing CDR3, stop codons, out-of-frame junctions, or ambiguous translated residues. A V3J clonotype was defined by an identical inferred V gene, J gene, and CDR3 amino acid sequence. To compute the percentage overlap between repertoires, the number of shared unique clonotypes was divided by the size of the smaller repertoire. RTK rarefaction, the Chao1 estimator, and Recon v2.1 estimates of unobserved clonotypes were used to assess repertoire richness. Generation probabilities were computed with OLGA for all TCRbeta clonotypes obtained by the gDNA method from four donors. TCRdb took over this immuneACCESS table, retaining in-frame rearrangements with V and J assigned. Such tables are incomplete; in checked studies, under half of the missing clones stem from an unresolved V gene, and the remainder is unexplained. The D gene and trimming were derived from the DNA, and the V and J assignments and clone size from that table. For this sample the table gives 1.5 million to 2.5 million clones, of which roughly 95% were detected only once. The top ten clonotypes cover 1% to 1.5% of the sample.

Trimming takes 4 bases off V and 4 bases off J; junction bases not matched to a gene: 6. The CDR3 starts with the cysteine, ends with the phenylalanine, and has 15 residues. The DNA shown is the 45-base CDR3, in frame from base 1. The TCR sequence derives from a man aged 18 to 29 in good health. Sequenced sample: naive CD8+ T cells sorted from blood. This sample's cell subset or site label indicates: CD45RA+CCR7+. Recombination linked TRBV5-3 to TRBJ1-1; 11 bases in the middle match TRBD1. TRBV5-3 is given ORF status, its function remaining uncertain. For the CDR3, the sequence is CARSEPGTGGTEAFF. The sequenced DNA is TGTGCCAGAAGCGAACCCGGGACAGGGGGCACTGAAGCTTTCTTT.